These T cell receptor beta chains were read from a single sample in a study of cytomegalovirus exposure and HLA in healthy donors. Method: immunoSEQ multiplex PCR; TCRdb's copy keeps in-frame clones and lacks some. In the table there are roughly 260,000 clones, about 83% of which are singletons. Sequenced: PBMCs. These receptors all come from a woman in her 40s in good health and CMV-seropositive. The CDR3 runs from the conserved cysteine through the conserved F or W. Fields, in order: V gene, D gene, clone size, J gene, CDR3 DNA, CDR3 protein. A D gene is named only where the DNA matches it firmly. Rows give clone size only sometimes, using once, few, many, or a class for an expanded clone.

TRBV27	TRBD1	-	TRBJ1-2	TGTGCCAGCAGAAGGACAGGGAACTATGGCTACACCTTC	CASRRTGNYGYTF
TRBV6-1	TRBD2	-	TRBJ2-2	TGTGCCAGCAACCCGGGACTAGTATCCGGGGAGCTGTTTTTT	CASNPGLVSGELFF
TRBV7-2	-	-	TRBJ1-2	TGTGCCAGCAGCCCGACATCGACCCCCCCTGTTGGCTATGGCTACACCTTC	CASSPTSTPPVGYGYTF
TRBV28	-	-	TRBJ2-2	TGTGCCAGCAGGTCCCCTAGCGCGAACACCGGGGAGCTGTTTTTT	CASRSPSANTGELFF
TRBV7-2	-	-	TRBJ2-3	TGTGCCAGCAGGGACGGACTAACCGAGTATTTT	CASRDGLTEYF
TRBV29-1	TRBD2	-	TRBJ2-1	TGCAGGGTTGGAGACGCGGGAGCCTACAATGAGCAGTTCTTC	CRVGDAGAYNEQFF
TRBV4-2	TRBD2	-	TRBJ2-1	TGTGCCAGCAGCCAAGATCCTCTAGCGGGAGTTATTGAGAAGCAGTTCTTC	CASSQDPLAGVIEKQFF
TRBV29-1	-	few	TRBJ2-3	TGCAGCTCGGGGTACATGACTAGCACAGATACGCAGTATTTT	CSSGYMTSTDTQYF
TRBV29-1	TRBD1	-	TRBJ2-1	TGCAGCGTTGAAGTGACGGACAGGTGGGTCTACAATGAGCAGTTCTTC	CSVEVTDRWVYNEQFF
TRBV5-1	-	-	TRBJ2-1	TGCGCCAGCAGCTTCGTTCGACTGAGCGGAGACCGGAATGAGCAGTTCTTC	CASSFVRLSGDRNEQFF
TRBV10-3	-	-	TRBJ2-7	TGTGCCATCAGCGGGGGACAGAACTCCTACGAGCAGTACTTC	CAISGGQNSYEQYF
TRBV6-6	-	-	TRBJ1-5	TGTGCCAGCAGTTACATTTCAGGGTCCAATCAGCCCCAGCATTTT	CASSYISGSNQPQHF
TRBV28	-	-	TRBJ2-2	TGTGCCAGCAGGGAAACAGGGCGCGGCGGGGAGCTGTTTTTT	CASRETGRGGELFF
TRBV7-2	-	once	TRBJ1-2	TGTGCCAGCAGCTTAGCGATCGGTACTAACTATGGCTACACCTTC	CASSLAIGTNYGYTF
TRBV11-2	-	-	TRBJ2-1	TGTGCCAGCAGCAGTAATCTAGCCCTGAGCTCCTACAATGAGCAGTTCTTC	CASSSNLALSSYNEQFF
TRBV4-2	-	-	TRBJ2-3	TGTGCCAGCAGCCAAGAACTCGCGGGCCGTCGCACAGATACGCAGTATTTT	CASSQELAGRRTDTQYF
TRBV13	TRBD1	-	TRBJ2-7	TGTGCCAGCAGCATTCGACAGGGATTCGTCTACGAGCAGTACTTC	CASSIRQGFVYEQYF
TRBV7-9	TRBD1	-	TRBJ1-1	TGTGCCAGCAGCGCTGGGACAGATGAAGCCTTCTTT	CASSAGTDEAFF
TRBV10-3	-	-	TRBJ1-3	TGTGCCATCAGTGAACCTTCACAGGCCTCCTCTGGAAACACCATATATTTT	CAISEPSQASSGNTIYF
TRBV5-1	-	-	TRBJ2-2	TGCGCCAGCAGGTTAGATCCTGGACAGCAATTCACCGGGGAGCTGTTTTTT	CASRLDPGQQFTGELFF
TRBV28	-	-	TRBJ1-4	TGTGCCAGCAGTTCTCCGGGAAGCACTAATGAAAAACTGTTTTTT	CASSSPGSTNEKLFF
TRBV5-1	TRBD2	-	TRBJ2-7	TGCGCCAGCAGCCCAACTAGCGGGAGTGACGAGCAGTACTTC	CASSPTSGSDEQYF
TRBV30	TRBD1	-	TRBJ1-5	TGTGCCTGGAGTCCGCCCGACAGGGAGGCCCAGCCCCAGCATTTT	CAWSPPDREAQPQHF
TRBV5-1	TRBD2	-	TRBJ2-1	TGCGCCAGCAGCCCTGGACTAGCGGGAGGTTCCTACAATGAGCAGTTCTTC	CASSPGLAGGSYNEQFF
TRBV29-1	TRBD1	-	TRBJ1-2	TGCAGCGTTGATTGGGGACAGGGGTTGGGTGGCTACACCTTC	CSVDWGQGLGGYTF
TRBV2	TRBD1	once	TRBJ1-5	TGTGCCAGCAAATTGGACAGGTTTGGCAATCAGCCCCAGCATTTT	CASKLDRFGNQPQHF
TRBV4-3	TRBD1	-	TRBJ1-1	TGCGCCAGCAGCCTTAGACAGGGCGACACTGAAGCTTTCTTT	CASSLRQGDTEAFF
TRBV9	-	-	TRBJ2-3	TGTGCCAGCAGCGTCACGAGGGGCACAGATACGCAGTATTTT	CASSVTRGTDTQYF
TRBV30	-	-	TRBJ2-1	TGTGCCTGGGCCCCGGGGTATGAGCAGTTCTTC	CAWAPGYEQFF
TRBV5-1	TRBD2	once	TRBJ2-1	TGCGCCAGCAGCTTGTGGTGGGTAGCGGGAGAGGATGAGCAGTTCTTC	CASSLWWVAGEDEQFF
TRBV7-9	TRBD1	-	TRBJ2-2	TGTGCCAGCAGCTTAGCTTGGGGGACAGGGAAGAACACCGGGGAGCTGTTTTTT	CASSLAWGTGKNTGELFF
TRBV7-8	TRBD2	-	TRBJ2-5	TGTGCCAGCAGTACTGGACTAGCGGGAGGGCCCCGGGAGACCCAGTACTTC	CASSTGLAGGPRETQYF
TRBV9	TRBD2	-	TRBJ2-1	TGTGCCAGCAACCTAGCGGGAGAGTCTTACAATGAGCAGTTCTTC	CASNLAGESYNEQFF
TRBV27	TRBD2	-	TRBJ2-3	TGTGCCAGCAGTATTTTAGCGGGAGGGCCAGGAGATACGCAGTATTTT	CASSILAGGPGDTQYF
TRBV5-6	TRBD1	few	TRBJ2-7	TGTGCCAGCAGTTCCGGGACAGTAGCCTATCTCCAAGAGTACTTC	CASSSGTVAYLQEYF